This entry features one T cell receptor (beta chain) sequence. Its target is unknown. The record originates from a study of T cell responses to AZD1222 COVID-19 vaccine. General study findings and limits: Within unmutated variant regions lay the reported targets of nearly half of spike-specific TCRs. Baseline seropositivity occurred in only 5 to 7 AZD1222 recipients. Across the whole spike, CD4 TCRs peaked at regions 160-218 and 743-854.

Trimming stripped 0 bases from V and 8 bases from J, with 11 bases between. This CDR3 has 14 amino acids. CDR1 is LGHDT and CDR2 is YNNKEL in the germline V gene (reference sequence). Some clones are missing from TCRdb's copy, which holds only in-frame ones; the method was immunoSEQ multiplex PCR. The profile shows under 200,000 clones, approximately 88% of them singletons. Sequences were derived from peripheral blood, sampled 28 days after the second AZD1222 dose. This receptor was obtained from an adult who received the AZD1222 COVID-19 vaccine. The rearrangement joins TRBV3-1 (or the pseudogene TRBV3-2) to TRBJ2-1; a weak D match, TRBD2 (5 bases). Here the CDR3 DNA reads TGTGCCAGCAGCCAAGATGAAGAGGGTTATGAGCAGTTCTTC. Translation: CASSQDEEGYEQFF.